Each of the 13 T cell receptor beta chains below was sequenced from the same sample in a study of blood T cell repertoires in COVID-19. TCRdb's copy holds only in-frame clones and misses some; the assay was immunoSEQ multiplex PCR. Of about 150,000 clones in the sample, 75% to 80% were seen once. Sequenced input: peripheral blood. The origin of the receptors is a man of 80 years or more with acute or convalescent COVID-19.

The chain recombines TRBV29-1 with TRBJ2-3; 7 nucleotides agree with TRBD1. Germline V CDR1 and CDR2: SQVTM, ANQGSEA. The J segment lost 3 bases and the V segment lost 6 bases, leaving 12 bases of the junction unmatched. The CDR3 extends over 15 amino acids. The CDR3 is CSVDRGQAPTDTQYF. In DNA form, the CDR3 reads TGCAGCGTCGACCGAGGACAGGCCCCAACAGATACGCAGTATTTT.

This chain links TRBV10-1 with TRBJ1-4; 8 bases match TRBD1. Germline lookup yields CDR1 WNHNN and CDR2 SYGVQD (reference sequence). The length of the CDR3 is 19 residues. V was pared by 11 bases and J by 7 bases, with 27 bases of the junction left unmatched. The CDR3 is CAGHSLFSGGARYGEKLFF. As DNA, the CDR3 is TGCGCCGGCCACAGCCTTTTCTCAGGGGGCGCCCGGTATGGTGAAAAACTGTTTTTT.

CDR3 DNA: TGTGCCAGCCAAGGGGGGGGGCTGGCTAATGAAAAACTGTTTTTT. Protein sequence: CASQGGGLANEKLFF. The rearrangement uses TRBV27 and TRBJ1-4, with TRBD1 as a possible D gene (6 bases). Trimming shortened V by 8 bases and J by 3 bases, and 16 bases separated the two germline ends. The CDR3 length is 15 residues. Germline values: CDR1 MNHEY, CDR2 SMNVEV (reference sequence).

This chain links TRBV12-3 or TRBV12-4 with TRBJ2-2; D ambiguous. V lost 8 bases and J lost 4, with 5 bases in between. This CDR3 contains 11 residues. The CDR3 region is CASQVTGELFF. CDR3 DNA: TGTGCCAGCCAGGTCACCGGGGAGCTGTTTTTT.

The rearrangement links TRBV2 to TRBJ2-2, with TRBD2 matching over 9 bases. Germline CDR1 and CDR2: SNHLY and FYNNEI. The junction had 7 bases not matched to a gene; V was cut back by 7 bases and J by 7 bases. This CDR3 has 14 residues. The CDR3 is CASTVLAGFGELFF. The CDR3 DNA reads TGTGCCAGCACGGTTCTAGCGGGGTTCGGGGAGCTGTTTTTT.

The chain recombines TRBV5-6 with TRBJ1-1; D remains ambiguous. Trimming took off 0 bases at V and 0 bases at J, with 6 bases between the two ends. This CDR3 region has 14 residues. CDR1 is SGHDT and CDR2 is YYEEEE in the germline V gene. For the CDR3, the DNA is TGTGCCAGCAGCTTGGTACAGATGAACACTGAAGCTTTCTTT. Protein product: CASSLVQMNTEAFF. The full variable domain, rest sourced from reference TRBV5-6 and TRBJ1-1, is DAGVTQSPTHLIKTRGQQVTLRCSPKSGHDTVSWYQQALGQGPQFIFQYYEEEERQRGNFPDRFSGHQFPNYSSELNVNALLLGDSALYLCASSLVQMNTEAFFGQGTRLTVV.

The chain recombines TRBV2 with TRBJ1-1; D possibly corresponds to TRBD1 (5 bases). The germline V and J ends were trimmed by 8 bases and 0 bases, with 10 bases remaining between them. Germline CDR1 SNHLY, CDR2 FYNNEI. CDR3 length equals 13 residues. The CDR3 nucleotides read TGTGCCAGCCGTAGGGGAATGAACACTGAAGCTTTCTTT. It encodes CASRRGMNTEAFF.

The chain recombines TRBV5-4 with TRBJ2-6; 15 nucleotides agree with TRBD2. V was clipped by 4 bases and J by 4 bases; unmatched bases: 6. This CDR3 region has 18 residues. Germline CDR1 SGHNT, CDR2 YYREEE (reference sequence). DNA for the CDR3: TGTGCCAGCAGCCCAGGACTAGCGGGGGGGTCCGGGGCCAACGTCCTGACTTTC. Protein: CASSPGLAGGSGANVLTF.

The chain is built from TRBV5-4 and TRBJ2-3, with TRBD1 identical over 9 bases. This CDR3 region has 16 residues. In germline, CDR1 is SGHNT, CDR2 YYREEE (reference sequence). V trimming: 4 bases; J trimming: 4 bases; junction bases outside the gene matches: 10. CDR3 coding DNA: TGTGCCAGCAGCCTATCCGGGACAGGGTTTTCAGATACGCAGTATTTT. Its protein is CASSLSGTGFSDTQYF.

V usage is TRBV9 and J usage is TRBJ2-7; 8 bases fit TRBD2. The germline gives CDR1 SGDLS, CDR2 YYNGEE. The trim removed 0 bases at V and 6 bases at J, leaving 5 bases unmatched. This CDR3 region has 14 residues. CDR3 protein: CASSVAAGVSEQYF. CDR3 DNA sequence: TGTGCCAGCAGCGTAGCAGCGGGGGTTTCCGAGCAGTACTTC.

Only one count was recorded for this clone. V gene TRBV5-8 combines with J gene TRBJ1-2; TRBD1 is a possible D gene (5 bases). This CDR3 is built from 16 residues. Trimming took 4 bases from V and 0 from J, leaving 16 bases between them. Germline V lookup: CDR1 SGHTS, CDR2 YDEGEE. CDR3 residues: CASSLSGLRANYGYTF. CDR3 nucleotide sequence: TGTGCCAGCAGCCTATCGGGACTGAGAGCTAACTATGGCTACACCTTC.

This clone occurred once. V and J are TRBV5-4 and TRBJ1-4; 9 nucleotides match TRBD1. The CDR3 extends over 15 amino acids. V shed 3 bases and J 8 bases; nucleotides not matched to a gene: 8. Germline CDR1 SGHNT, CDR2 YYREEE (reference sequence). This CDR3 reads CASSSGTGLEEKLFF. The CDR3 DNA reads TGTGCCAGCAGCTCAGGGACAGGGCTTGAGGAAAAACTGTTTTTT.

The J gene is TRBJ1-6, the V gene TRBV30; no reliable D call. Deletions cut 2 bases from V and 0 bases from J, with 11 bases between. CDR3 length: 16 residues. Germline V gene sequence: CDR1 GTSNPN, CDR2 SVGIG (reference sequence). The DNA of the CDR3 is TGTGCCTGGAGTAGTTTCGAGAGCTCCTATAATTCACCCCTCCACTTT. Encoded protein: CAWSSFESSYNSPLHF.